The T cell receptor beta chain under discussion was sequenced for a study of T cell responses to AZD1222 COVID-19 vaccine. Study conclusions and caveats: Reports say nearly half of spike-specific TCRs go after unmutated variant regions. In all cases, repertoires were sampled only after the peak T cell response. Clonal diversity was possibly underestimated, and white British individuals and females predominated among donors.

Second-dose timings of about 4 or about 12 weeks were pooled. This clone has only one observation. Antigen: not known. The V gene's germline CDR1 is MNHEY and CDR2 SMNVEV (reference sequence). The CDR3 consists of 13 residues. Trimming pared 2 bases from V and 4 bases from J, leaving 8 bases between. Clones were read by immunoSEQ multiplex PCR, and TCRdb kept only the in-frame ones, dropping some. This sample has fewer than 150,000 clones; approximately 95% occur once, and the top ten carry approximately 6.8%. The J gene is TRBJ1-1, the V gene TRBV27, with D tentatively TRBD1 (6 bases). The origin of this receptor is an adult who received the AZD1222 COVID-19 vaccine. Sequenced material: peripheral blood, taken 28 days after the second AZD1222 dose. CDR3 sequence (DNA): TGTGCCAGCAGTTTAAGGGGGACCACTGAAGCTTTCTTT. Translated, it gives CASSLRGTTEAFF.